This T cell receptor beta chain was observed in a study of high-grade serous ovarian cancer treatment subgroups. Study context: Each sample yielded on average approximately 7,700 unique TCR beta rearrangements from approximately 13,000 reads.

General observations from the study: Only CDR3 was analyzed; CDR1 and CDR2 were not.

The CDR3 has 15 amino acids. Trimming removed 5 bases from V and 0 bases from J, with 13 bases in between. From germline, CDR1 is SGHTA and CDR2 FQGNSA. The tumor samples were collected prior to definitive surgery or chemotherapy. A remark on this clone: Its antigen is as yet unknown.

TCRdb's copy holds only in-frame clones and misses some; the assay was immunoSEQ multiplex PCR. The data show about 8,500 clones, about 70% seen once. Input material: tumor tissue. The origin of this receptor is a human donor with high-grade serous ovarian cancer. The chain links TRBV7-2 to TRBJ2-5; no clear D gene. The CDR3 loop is CASSHRTVYQETQYF. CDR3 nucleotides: TGTGCCAGCAGCCACCGGACGGTGTACCAAGAGACCCAGTACTTC.